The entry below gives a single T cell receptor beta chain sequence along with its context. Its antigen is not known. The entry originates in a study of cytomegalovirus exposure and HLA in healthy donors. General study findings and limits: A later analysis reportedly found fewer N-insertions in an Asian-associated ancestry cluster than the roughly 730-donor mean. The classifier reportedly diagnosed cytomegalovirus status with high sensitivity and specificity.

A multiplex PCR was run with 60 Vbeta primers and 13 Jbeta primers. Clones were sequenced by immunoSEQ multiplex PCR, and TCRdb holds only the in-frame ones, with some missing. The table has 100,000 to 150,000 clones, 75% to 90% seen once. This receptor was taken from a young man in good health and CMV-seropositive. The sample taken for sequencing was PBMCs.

The CDR3 protein is CSVVSFYGYTF. The CDR3 bases are TGCAGCGTTGTTAGTTTCTATGGCTACACCTTC. The V and J genes are TRBV29-1 and TRBJ1-2; D gene uncertain. V lost 4 bases, J lost 4 bases, and 7 bases lay in between. Germline CDR1 is SQVTM and CDR2 is ANQGSEA. The CDR3 has 11 residues.